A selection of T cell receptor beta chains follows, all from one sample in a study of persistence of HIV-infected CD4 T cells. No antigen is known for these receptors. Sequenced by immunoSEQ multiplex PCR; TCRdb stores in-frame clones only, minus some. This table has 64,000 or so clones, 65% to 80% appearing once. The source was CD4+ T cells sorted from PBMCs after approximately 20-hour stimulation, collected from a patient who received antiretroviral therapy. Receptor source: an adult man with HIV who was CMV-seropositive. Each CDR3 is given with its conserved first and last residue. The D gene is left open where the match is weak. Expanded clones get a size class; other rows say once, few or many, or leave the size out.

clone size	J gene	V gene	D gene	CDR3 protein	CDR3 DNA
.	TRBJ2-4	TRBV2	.	CASSDRDGVNIQYF	TGTGCCAGCAGTGACCGGGATGGGGTAAACATTCAGTACTTC
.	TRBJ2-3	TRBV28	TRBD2	CASSYSGGWNTQYF	TGTGCCAGCAGTTATAGCGGGGGATGGAATACGCAGTATTTT
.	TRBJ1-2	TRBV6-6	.	CASSSGPQGYTF	TGTGCCAGCAGTTCCGGGCCTCAAGGCTACACCTTC
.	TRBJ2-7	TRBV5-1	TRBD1	CASSLWGTGGYEQYF	TGCGCCAGCAGCTTGTGGGGGACAGGGGGCTACGAGCAGTACTTC
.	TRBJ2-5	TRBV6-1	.	CASRGRQETQYF	TGTGCCAGCAGGGGACGCCAAGAGACCCAGTACTTC
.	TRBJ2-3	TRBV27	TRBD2	CASSLSLASDTQYF	TGTGCCAGCAGTTTATCACTAGCGTCAGATACGCAGTATTTT
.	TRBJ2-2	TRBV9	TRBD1	CASSAGTGDTGELFF	TGTGCCAGCAGCGCCGGTACAGGGGACACCGGGGAGCTGTTTTTT
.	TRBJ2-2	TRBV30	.	CAWSVHPSHRVGGELFF	TGTGCCTGGAGTGTACACCCGAGCCACAGGGTCGGCGGGGAGCTGTTTTTT
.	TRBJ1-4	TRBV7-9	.	CASSLRETNEKLFF	TGTGCCAGCAGCCTCAGGGAAACTAATGAAAAACTGTTTTTT
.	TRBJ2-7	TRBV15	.	CATSRAPRDEQYF	TGTGCCACCAGCAGAGCCCCGAGGGACGAGCAGTACTTC
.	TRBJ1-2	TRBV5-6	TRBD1	CASGTGSDYGYTF	TGTGCCAGCGGGACAGGGAGCGACTATGGCTACACCTTC
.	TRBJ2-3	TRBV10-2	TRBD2	CASSEAGGRADTQYF	TGCGCCAGCAGTGAAGCGGGGGGCCGGGCAGATACGCAGTATTTT
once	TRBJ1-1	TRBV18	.	CASSLGGANTEAFF	TGTGCCAGCTCCTTGGGGGGAGCGAACACTGAAGCTTTCTTT
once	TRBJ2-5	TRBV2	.	CASSSGDQETQYF	TGTGCCAGCAGTTCGGGAGATCAAGAGACCCAGTACTTC
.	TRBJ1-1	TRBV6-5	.	CASSPRTPPWAFF	TGTGCCAGCAGTCCCAGGACACCGCCCTGGGCTTTCTTT
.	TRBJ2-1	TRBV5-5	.	CASSSGTHNEQFF	TGTGCCAGCAGCTCCGGGACTCACAATGAGCAGTTCTTC
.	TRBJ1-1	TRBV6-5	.	CASSSAGGMNTEAFF	TGTGCCAGCAGCTCAGCCGGGGGGATGAACACTGAAGCTTTCTTT
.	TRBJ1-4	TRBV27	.	CASSFEGRGNEKLFF	TGTGCCAGCAGTTTCGAAGGTCGGGGAAATGAAAAACTGTTTTTT
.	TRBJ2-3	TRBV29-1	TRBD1	CSAEKTGTGGDTQYF	TGCAGCGCTGAGAAAACCGGGACAGGGGGGGATACGCAGTATTTT
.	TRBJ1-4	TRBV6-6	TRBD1	CASSGTGQGGEKLFF	TGTGCCAGCAGTGGGACGGGACAGGGAGGAGAAAAACTGTTTTTT
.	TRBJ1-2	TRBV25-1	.	CASSVETLSGGYTF	TGTGCCAGCAGTGTAGAAACGCTCTCGGGGGGCTACACCTTC
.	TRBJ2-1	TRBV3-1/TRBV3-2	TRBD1	CASSPGQGGQFF	TGTGCCAGCAGCCCGGGACAGGGAGGGCAGTTCTTC
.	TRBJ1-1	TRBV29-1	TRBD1	CSVGTGGRTLNTEAFF	TGCAGCGTTGGGACAGGGGGCCGGACCTTGAACACTGAAGCTTTCTTT
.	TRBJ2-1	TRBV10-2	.	CASSAQPYYNEQFF	TGCGCCAGCAGTGCCCAGCCTTACTACAATGAGCAGTTCTTC
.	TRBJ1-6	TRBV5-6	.	CASSLGYNSPLHF	TGTGCCAGCAGCTTGGGTTATAATTCACCCCTCCACTTT
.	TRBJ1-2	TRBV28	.	CASRPQGSILSHTF	TGTGCCAGCAGACCCCAAGGTTCCATTCTATCCCACACCTTC
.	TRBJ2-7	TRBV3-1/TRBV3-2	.	CASSHAGYTYEQYF	TGTGCCAGCAGCCATGCAGGGTACACCTACGAGCAGTACTTC
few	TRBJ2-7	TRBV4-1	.	CASSQERQGQRYEQYF	TGCGCCAGCAGCCAAGAGCGGCAGGGGCAGCGATACGAGCAGTACTTC
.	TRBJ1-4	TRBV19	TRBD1	CASRGQSATNEKLFF	TGTGCCAGTAGGGGACAGAGTGCAACTAATGAAAAACTGTTTTTT
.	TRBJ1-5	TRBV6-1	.	CASSEGIGRGQPQHF	TGTGCCAGCAGTGAAGGAATCGGCAGAGGGCAGCCCCAGCATTTT
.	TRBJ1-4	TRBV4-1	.	CASSPAPAAATNEKLFF	TGCGCCAGCAGCCCCGCCCCGGCGGCTGCAACTAATGAAAAACTGTTTTTT
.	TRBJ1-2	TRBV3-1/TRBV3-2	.	CASSHFTRGAAGYTF	TGTGCCAGCAGCCATTTCACGAGAGGCGCCGCGGGCTACACCTTC
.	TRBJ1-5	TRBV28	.	CASTGATGDQPQHF	TGTGCCAGCACCGGGGCAACTGGAGATCAGCCCCAGCATTTT
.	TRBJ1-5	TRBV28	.	CASSPGAAGYSNQPQHF	TGTGCCAGCAGTCCTGGGGCCGCGGGATATAGCAATCAGCCCCAGCATTTT
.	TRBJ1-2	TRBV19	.	CASAKTRGYYGYTF	TGTGCCAGCGCAAAAACTCGCGGATACTATGGCTACACCTTC
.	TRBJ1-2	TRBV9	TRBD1	CASSVGGQGTPRGYTF	TGTGCCAGCAGCGTAGGGGGACAGGGAACCCCGCGTGGCTACACCTTC
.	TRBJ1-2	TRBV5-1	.	CASSLGATYGYTF	TGCGCCAGCAGCTTGGGGGCCACCTATGGCTACACCTTC
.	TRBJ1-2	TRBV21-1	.	CASSKDEGPRGYTF	TGTGCCAGCAGCAAAGATGAGGGGCCGAGGGGCTACACCTTC
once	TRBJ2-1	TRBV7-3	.	CASSPDITTYNEQFF	TGTGCCAGCAGCCCGGACATAACCACCTACAATGAGCAGTTCTTC
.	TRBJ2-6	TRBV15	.	CATSREAGSGANVLTF	TGTGCCACCAGCAGGGAGGCGGGCTCTGGGGCCAACGTCCTGACTTTC
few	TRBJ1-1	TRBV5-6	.	CASSLAGQRLTEAFF	TGTGCCAGCAGCTTGGCAGGACAGAGGCTTACTGAAGCTTTCTTT
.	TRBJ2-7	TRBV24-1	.	CATSPAGILWEQYF	TGTGCCACCAGTCCGGCAGGGATCCTATGGGAGCAGTACTTC
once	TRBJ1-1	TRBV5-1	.	CASSLGGRAAFTEAFF	TGCGCCAGCAGCTTGGGCGGCAGGGCAGCTTTCACTGAAGCTTTCTTT
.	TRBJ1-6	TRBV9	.	CASSPNWGAQNSPLHF	TGTGCCAGCAGCCCTAATTGGGGCGCCCAGAATTCACCCCTCCACTTT
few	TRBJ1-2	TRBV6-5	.	CASVGGSGGYTF	TGTGCCAGCGTGGGGGGGTCTGGTGGCTACACCTTC
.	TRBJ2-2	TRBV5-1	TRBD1	CASSSTGHLNTGELFF	TGCGCCAGCAGCTCGACAGGGCACTTGAACACCGGGGAGCTGTTTTTT
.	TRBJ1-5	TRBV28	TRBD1	CASSSRGQGDSQPQHF	TGTGCCAGCAGCTCTAGAGGACAGGGGGATAGTCAGCCCCAGCATTTT
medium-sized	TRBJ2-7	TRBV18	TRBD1	CATSRGQDYEQYF	TGTGCCACCTCAAGGGGACAGGACTACGAGCAGTACTTC
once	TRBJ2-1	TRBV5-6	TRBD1	CASSSIQGANEQFF	TGTGCCAGCAGCTCCATACAGGGGGCGAATGAGCAGTTCTTC
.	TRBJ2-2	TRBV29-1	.	CSVEAQVTGELFF	TGCAGCGTTGAAGCCCAGGTAACCGGGGAGCTGTTTTTT
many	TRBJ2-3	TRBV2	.	CASGPSGDTQYF	TGTGCCAGCGGGCCTTCGGGAGATACGCAGTATTTT
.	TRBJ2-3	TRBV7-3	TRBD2	CASSQLAGGMDTQYF	TGTGCCAGCAGCCAACTAGCGGGGGGCATGGATACGCAGTATTTT
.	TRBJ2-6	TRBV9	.	CASSAQGSGANVLTF	TGTGCCAGCAGCGCCCAGGGATCCGGGGCCAACGTCCTGACTTTC
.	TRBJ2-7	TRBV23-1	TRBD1	CASSCRGPGEYEQYF	TGCGCCAGCAGTTGCAGGGGGCCAGGAGAGTACGAGCAGTACTTC
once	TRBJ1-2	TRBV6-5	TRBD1	CASTPRGQGGYTF	TGTGCCAGCACTCCTAGGGGGCAAGGAGGCTACACCTTC
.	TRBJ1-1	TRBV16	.	CASSPGGANTEAFF	TGTGCCAGCAGCCCCGGAGGGGCGAACACTGAAGCTTTCTTT